The sequence of this T cell receptor beta chain was determined in a study of blood T cell repertoires in COVID-19. For the study at large: The study drew acute and convalescent COVID-19 samples from the United States, Italy and Spain. Nucleic acid was either cDNA or gDNA, and it came from T cells, B-cell-depleted T cells, or PBMCs.

TCRdb keeps only in-frame clones here, not all; method: immunoSEQ multiplex PCR. The data hold approximately 260,000 clones, with approximately 80% observed a single time. This CDR3 comprises 14 residues. Germline V gene sequence: CDR1 SGHAT, CDR2 FQNNGV. V lost 3 bases to trimming and J lost 3 bases, with 9 bases between them. The specimen was peripheral blood. The V and J genes are TRBV11-2 and TRBJ1-3, with D unclear. The sequence derives from a woman aged 35 to 49 with active or convalescent COVID-19. This CDR3 reads CASSFGGSGNTIYF. The CDR3, as DNA: TGTGCCAGCAGCTTCGGCGGCAGTGGAAACACCATATATTTT.